This T cell receptor (beta chain) was profiled in a study of shared clonotypes between healthy human individuals. Regarding the study as a whole: It was observed that approximately 5% of naive CD4 clonotypes were shared across four donors.

As regards this clone: Its matching antigen is unknown.

This CDR3 region has 16 residues. CDR1 SEHNR and CDR2 FQNEAQ come from the germline V gene (reference sequence). V lost 5 bases and J lost 2, with 18 bases in between. CD45RO-negative CD8 cells positively selected for CCR7 made up the naive population, which excluded terminally differentiated effector memory CD45RA+ cells. Some clones are missing from TCRdb's copy, which holds only in-frame ones; the method was immunoSEQ multiplex PCR. This table holds approximately 600,000 clones, 90% to 95% found once. This clonotype was obtained from a woman younger than 45 in good health. The chain uses TRBV7-9 and TRBJ2-5; tentative D call: TRBD2 (7 bases). The sample was naive CD8+ T cells sorted from blood. CDR3 coding DNA: TGTGCCAGCAGCCCCCGGGGAGGGGGGCGACAAGAGACCCAGTACTTC. It specifies CASSPRGGGRQETQYF.